Listed below are T cell receptor beta chains from one sample, sequenced in a study of shared clonotypes between healthy human individuals. TCRdb keeps only in-frame clones here, not all; method: immunoSEQ multiplex PCR. The sample holds just over 2,000,000 clones; less than 95% are singletons and the top ten take 1% to 1.3%. The sequenced material came from naive CD8+ T cells sorted from blood. These receptors all come from a man in his late teens or twenties in good health. CDR3s include the opening cysteine and the closing phenylalanine or tryptophan. D genes are given only for firm matches. Size is stated for part of the rows, as once, few or many counts, or as a class when the clone is expanded.

abundance	d_gene	v_gene	j_gene	CDR3nt	CDR3aa
-	-	TRBV9	TRBJ1-1	TGTGCCAGCAGTCCCTGGGGGAAAACTGAAGCTTTCTTT	CASSPWGKTEAFF
-	-	TRBV7-9	TRBJ1-2	TGTGCCAGCAGCTCCCCCCCGGGTTCTGGCTACACCTTC	CASSSPPGSGYTF
-	-	TRBV4-1	TRBJ2-5	TGCGCCAGCAGCCAAGACAGGGACCGGGGTGAGACCCAGTACTTC	CASSQDRDRGETQYF
-	TRBD2	TRBV9	TRBJ2-3	TGTGCCAGCACCAAGGAAGGGGCTAGCGGGGTCACAGATACGCAGTATTTT	CASTKEGASGVTDTQYF
-	TRBD2	TRBV9	TRBJ2-7	TGTGCCAGCAGCGCCCGGGGGGACCCCTACGAGCAGTACTTC	CASSARGDPYEQYF
-	TRBD2	TRBV4-1	TRBJ2-7	TGCGCCAGCAGCCAAGATAAGGCGGGGGGCTCCTACGAGCAGTACTTC	CASSQDKAGGSYEQYF
-	-	TRBV5-1	TRBJ2-5	TGCGCCAGCAGCTTTTTCCCGGGGCAGGGGGAGACCCAGTACTTC	CASSFFPGQGETQYF
-	TRBD2	TRBV13	TRBJ2-3	TGTGCCAGCAGCTTTGGCGTTAGCGGGAGTGCAGATACGCAGTATTTT	CASSFGVSGSADTQYF
-	-	TRBV7-3	TRBJ1-6	TGTGCCAGCAGCTTAGACAGCCTGTCACCCCTCCACTTT	CASSLDSLSPLHF
-	-	TRBV16	TRBJ2-7	TGTGCCAGCAGCCAATCGAGCGCCTACGAGCAGTACTTC	CASSQSSAYEQYF
-	-	TRBV2	TRBJ1-2	TGTGCCAGCAGTGTAACAGTGTATGGCTACACCTTC	CASSVTVYGYTF
-	-	TRBV9	TRBJ2-1	TGTGCCAGCAGCGTAGATCCGGAGTCCTACAATGAGCAGTTCTTC	CASSVDPESYNEQFF
-	-	TRBV28	TRBJ2-7	TGTGCCAGCAGCCCCCGACCCTACGAGCAGTACTTC	CASSPRPYEQYF
-	TRBD1	TRBV2	TRBJ2-5	TGTGCCAGCAGGAAAGGGGGCCCGGGAGAGACCCAGTACTTC	CASRKGGPGETQYF
-	TRBD2	TRBV11-2	TRBJ2-3	TGTGCCAGCAGCCCCAGACTAGCGCCAGATACGCAGTATTTT	CASSPRLAPDTQYF
once	-	TRBV4-1	TRBJ2-7	TGCGCCAGCAGCCAAGATACAAGTTTCTCCTACGAGCAGTACTTC	CASSQDTSFSYEQYF
-	TRBD1	TRBV28	TRBJ2-3	TGTGCCAGCAGCAGTCGACAGGGGGCTTTAACAGATACGCAGTATTTT	CASSSRQGALTDTQYF
-	TRBD1	TRBV27	TRBJ2-1	TGTGCCAGCAGCCCCGGGACAGGGGGCAATGAGCAGTTCTTC	CASSPGTGGNEQFF
-	TRBD1	TRBV2	TRBJ2-7	TGTGCCAGCAGCGGGACAGCGAGTTACTACGAGCAGTACTTC	CASSGTASYYEQYF
-	-	TRBV7-8	TRBJ2-1	TGTGCCAGCAGCTTAGGGGCGTCAGGTAACAATGAGCAGTTCTTC	CASSLGASGNNEQFF
-	-	TRBV9	TRBJ2-7	TGTGCCAGCAGCCCCTTCACGGGATGGGGCTACGAGCAGTACTTC	CASSPFTGWGYEQYF
-	-	TRBV7-7	TRBJ2-7	TGTGCTAGCAGCTTAGGGCTTTCCTACGAGCAGTACTTC	CASSLGLSYEQYF
once	-	TRBV5-6	TRBJ1-4	TGTGCCAGCAGCTCGTCGGACGCAACTAATGAAAAACTGTTTTTT	CASSSSDATNEKLFF
-	TRBD1	TRBV5-1	TRBJ2-7	TGCGCCAGCAGCACGGGACAGGGGGATTCCTACGAGCAGTACTTC	CASSTGQGDSYEQYF
-	-	TRBV30	TRBJ2-3	TGTGCCTGGAACGGTCTAGCGCTTAGCACAGATACGCAGTATTTT	CAWNGLALSTDTQYF